Below, one T cell receptor beta chain is given with its context. Its antigen remains unidentified. These data come from a study of CD8 T cells in ankylosing spondylitis. Findings and caveats of the study: What seemed typical of ankylosing spondylitis blood was a TCR beta motif built from roughly 8 highly homologous variants. The clones that were linked to disease were reported to be significantly enriched in matched synovial fluid samples from ankylosing spondylitis patients.

Libraries for TCR beta were made by quantitative 5'-RACE with molecular barcodes. TCRdb independently ran MiXCR on the 5' RACE reads; one entry per CDR3 protein. The sample lists 500,000 to 550,000 distinct CDR3 sequences, approximately 12% occurring once. This receptor was identified in a male donor with ankylosing spondylitis. Source material: blood, either unsorted or a sorted T cell fraction (not recorded which).

For the CDR3, the DNA is TGTGCCAGCAGCCTCGGACTAGCGGAGGGAGATACGCAGTATTTT. Encoded protein: CASSLGLAEGDTQYF. The chain combines TRBV7-2 with TRBJ2-3, with 10 bases that match TRBD2. Germline V CDR1 and CDR2: SGHTA, FQGNSA. This CDR3 is 15 amino acids long. V shed 5 bases, J shed 5 bases, and the junction held 7 bases outside the gene matches.